The present T cell receptor beta chain was sequenced within a study of shared clonotypes between healthy human individuals. Looked up from germline, CDR1 is DFQATT and CDR2 is SNEGSKA (reference sequence). Trimming left V 2 bases short and J 0 bases short, with 1 base between. The CDR3 consists of 11 residues. Assay used: immunoSEQ multiplex PCR; TCRdb lists only in-frame clones, some missing. The sample holds roughly 1,000,000 clones, 75% to 80% seen once. As for this clone: Being one base from a much bigger clone, this may be a read error. Other nucleotide sequences in the sample specify the same CDR3.

Material: memory CD4+ T cells from PBMCs. The subset denotes: CD45RA-negative fraction. The chain employs TRBV20-1 and TRBJ1-2; D remains ambiguous. This receptor was taken from a man aged 18 to 29 in good health. Some clones in this sample may be carry-over from other donors' samples. The CDR3 nucleotides are TGCAGTGCTAGATCTAACTATGGCTACACCTTC. As protein: CSARSNYGYTF.